What follows are 30 T cell receptor beta chains derived from one specimen sequenced in a study of OX40 agonist ivuxolimab in advanced cancers. The assay was immunoSEQ multiplex PCR, and TCRdb's table has in-frame clones only and misses some. The sample carries tens of thousands of clones, about 91% recorded once. Sample: CD4+ or CD8+ T cells sorted from blood, taken in a trial of the OX40 agonist ivuxolimab. The receptor source for this set is an adult with an advanced solid tumor such as melanoma, head and neck, liver or kidney cancer.

V gene TRBV7-9 combines with J gene TRBJ2-5; D is unresolved. The CDR3 covers 14 residues. The germline gives CDR1 SEHNR, CDR2 FQNEAQ (reference sequence). The V gene lost 1 base and the J gene lost 4 bases, with 10 bases spanning the gap. The CDR3 nucleotides read TGTGCCAGCAGCTTAGAGCTCCTTGGAGAGACCCAGTACTTC. This sequence encodes CASSLELLGETQYF.

The chain is built from TRBV28 and TRBJ2-1; D not resolved. Germline V gene sequence: CDR1 MDHEN, CDR2 SYDVKM. Trimming cost V 6 bases and J 4 bases, with 16 bases left between them. The CDR3 runs 15 residues. Here the CDR3 DNA reads TGTGCCAGCAGCGGTGGGCGCCGAGAGTACAATGAGCAGTTCTTC. This codes for CASSGGRREYNEQFF. The variable domain in full, with the rest retrieved from reference TRBV28 and TRBJ2-1, is DVKVTQSSRYLVKRTGEKVFLECVQDMDHENMFWYRQDPGLGLRLIYFSYDVKMKEKGDIPEGYSVSREKKERFSLILESASTNQTSMYLCASSGGRREYNEQFFGPGTRLTVL.

This clone was seen more than once but under ten times. The CDR3 DNA sequence: TGTGCCACCAGCAGAGAGGTTAGCGGGAGGGCCTTCAATGAGCAGTTCTTC. This encodes CATSREVSGRAFNEQFF. The rearrangement joins TRBV15 to TRBJ2-1, with 11 nucleotides matching TRBD2. This CDR3 contains 17 residues. With V trimmed by 0 bases and J by 6 bases, 7 bases remained unmatched. Germline V gene data show CDR1 as LNHNV and CDR2 as YYDKDF (reference sequence).

This chain joins TRBV7-6 and TRBJ2-1; possibly TRBD1 for D (6 bases). Germline CDR1 SGHVS, CDR2 FNYEAQ. Trimming shortened V by 5 bases and J by 8 bases, and 22 bases separated the two germline ends. The CDR3 sequence is 16 residues long. The CDR3 spells CASSPKNGQGFDEQFF. DNA of the CDR3: TGTGCCAGCAGCCCAAAAAACGGGCAGGGGTTCGATGAGCAGTTCTTC.

This clone was seen just once. This rearrangement joins TRBV7-9 to TRBJ1-5; 7 bases map to TRBD1. Losses at the gene ends were 5 bases for V and 0 bases for J; bases not matched to a gene: 4. Germline CDR1 and CDR2: SEHNR and FQNEAQ (reference sequence). The CDR3 runs to 15 residues. The CDR3 loop is CASSADRDSNQPQHF. CDR3 DNA sequence: TGTGCCAGCAGCGCCGACAGGGATAGCAATCAGCCCCAGCATTTT.

V and J are TRBV28 and TRBJ2-2, with TRBD1 identical over 10 bases. CDR1 and CDR2 (germline): MDHEN, SYDVKM. The CDR3 runs 17 residues. With 7 bases clipped from V and 6 bases from J, the junction kept 14 bases outside the gene matches. CDR3 sequence reads: CASTAPLGQGDAGELFF. CDR3 bases: TGTGCCAGCACCGCCCCCCTCGGACAGGGGGATGCCGGGGAGCTGTTTTTT.

The CDR3 spells CASSVRATGELFF. The CDR3, as DNA: TGTGCCAGCAGCGTTAGGGCGACCGGGGAGCTGTTTTTT. The chain joins TRBV9 to TRBJ2-2; D is uncertain. Germline V gives CDR1 SGDLS, CDR2 YYNGEE. Between the trimmed V and J ends, which lost 2 bases and 5 bases, there was a span of 7 bases. The CDR3 runs 13 residues.

The chain has TRBV25-1 and TRBJ2-2; either TRBD1 or TRBD2 may fit D (5 bases each). Trimming left V 5 bases short and J 4 bases short, with 17 bases between. Germline CDR1 is MGHDK and CDR2 is SYGVNS. CDR3 length: 16 amino acids. The CDR3 loop is CASSSPRGSGTGELFF. CDR3 bases: TGTGCCAGCAGTTCCCCACGGGGCTCGGGCACCGGGGAGCTGTTTTTT.

The chain joins TRBV19 to TRBJ1-5; the match to TRBD1 covers 7 bases. Per germline, CDR1 LNHDA and CDR2 SQIVND (reference sequence). This CDR3 has 14 amino acids. V trimming: 5 bases; J trimming: 4 bases; junction bases outside the gene matches: 5. The CDR3 region has the DNA TGTGCCAGTAGTCAAACAGGGGTTAATCAGCCCCAGCATTTT. This translates into CASSQTGVNQPQHF. The complete variable domain, with remaining parts taken from reference TRBV19 and TRBJ1-5, reads DGGITQSPKYLFRKEGQNVTLSCEQNLNHDAMYWYRQDPGQGLRLIYYSQIVNDFQKGDIAEGYSVSREKKESFPLTVTSAQKNPTAFYLCASSQTGVNQPQHFGDGTRLSIL.

In DNA, the CDR3 is TGTGCCAGCCGACCCCGAGCAGGGGGAATAGGCACTGAAGCTTTCTTT. It yields the protein CASRPRAGGIGTEAFF. The genes are TRBV6-4 and TRBJ1-1, with TRBD1 matching 7 bases. There are 16 residues in the CDR3. The junction had 16 bases not matched to a gene; V was cut back by 8 bases and J by 4 bases. Germline CDR1 MRHNA, CDR2 SNTAGT.

This chain connects TRBV28 to TRBJ2-5; the match to TRBD2 covers 8 bases. The J segment lost 0 bases and the V segment lost 7 bases, leaving 7 bases of the junction unmatched. Per the germline V gene, CDR1 is MDHEN and CDR2 is SYDVKM. The CDR3 sequence is 15 residues long. The CDR3 loop is CASTLSGRDQETQYF. CDR3 nucleotide sequence: TGTGCCAGCACCCTAAGCGGGAGAGACCAAGAGACCCAGTACTTC.

Note on this clone: Since no conserved phenylalanine or tryptophan closes the CDR3, a read error is the likely cause. The limits of the CDR3 on the DNA are not certain, so only TCRdb's listed CDR3 is given. The chain links TRBV20-1 to TRBJ1-1. 9 amino acids form the CDR3, both terminal residues included. Germline-derived CDR1 and CDR2 are DFQATT and SNEGSKA (reference sequence). This CDR3 is CSARPRGAM.

The V gene is TRBV19, the J gene TRBJ2-4, with TRBD2 matching 7 bases. The V gene's germline CDR1 is LNHDA and CDR2 SQIVND (reference sequence). V shed 7 bases and J 0 bases; nucleotides not matched to a gene: 6. There are 15 residues in the CDR3. The CDR3 sequence is CASTRGGVAKNIQYF. As DNA, the CDR3 is TGTGCCAGTACCCGCGGGGGAGTAGCCAAAAACATTCAGTACTTC.

This chain uses TRBV5-1 with TRBJ2-3; the D gene could be TRBD1 or TRBD2 (7 bases each). CDR3 size: 14 residues. V was cut by 4 bases and J by 9 bases, with 18 bases left in between. Germline CDR1 reads SGHRS; CDR2 reads YFSETQ. The CDR3, as DNA: TGCGCCAGCAGCACCAGACAGGGAGGGGGAACGCAGTATTTT. Its protein is CASSTRQGGGTQYF.

The chain joins TRBV14 to TRBJ2-2; perhaps TRBD1 as D (5 bases). The V and J ends lost 2 bases and 1 base respectively, with 11 bases between them. This CDR3 has 16 residues. CDR1 is SGHDN, CDR2 FVKESK, per germline. Here the CDR3 DNA reads TGTGCCAGCAGCCAACTGTGGACACTGAACACCGGGGAGCTGTTTTTT. This sequence encodes CASSQLWTLNTGELFF.

The rearrangement joins TRBV7-9 to TRBJ2-5; D uncertain. This CDR3 has 12 amino acids. Germline values: CDR1 SEHNR, CDR2 FQNEAQ (reference sequence). Trimming shortened V by 6 bases and J by 5 bases, and 10 bases separated the two germline ends. This CDR3 is CASSGSHETQYF. CDR3 bases: TGTGCCAGCAGTGGCTCTCATGAGACCCAGTACTTC.

V is TRBV11-1 and J is TRBJ2-5; TRBD1 aligns across 11 bases. The tail of the sequence fits TRBJ2-7 better, so the J call may be wrong. The CDR3 covers 13 residues. The germline gives CDR1 SGHAT, CDR2 FQDESV (reference sequence). The CDR3 bases are TGTGCCAGCACCGGGACAGGGGGCTACGAGCAGTACTTC. Its protein is CASTGTGGYEQYF.

V usage is TRBV29-1 and J usage is TRBJ2-5; unclear D gene. The CDR3 length is 10 residues. Per the germline V gene, CDR1 is SQVTM and CDR2 is ANQGSEA. Trimming left V 1 base short and J 10 bases short, with 7 bases between. CDR3: CSVEAVNQYF. The CDR3 bases are TGCAGCGTTGAAGCTGTGAACCAGTACTTC. Using reference TRBV29-1 and TRBJ2-5 for the parts outside the CDR3, the full variable domain is SAVISQKPSRDICQRGTSLTIQCQVDSQVTMMFWYRQQPGQSLTLIATANQGSEATYESGFVIDKFPISRPNLTFSTLTVSNMSPEDSSIYLCSVEAVNQYFGPGTRLLVL.

V and J are TRBV7-5 and TRBJ2-1; the table calls TRBD1, which could not be checked here. TRBV7-5 is flagged as a pseudogene. The length of the CDR3 is 16 residues. The CDR3 spells CARSPSGGGGVTEQFF. The CDR3 DNA reads TGTGCCAGAAGCCCTTCAGGGGGAGGAGGGGTCACTGAGCAGTTCTTC.

The CDR3 here is CATSTGGVDRVQPQHF. CDR3 coding DNA: TGTGCCACCAGCACCGGGGGGGTGGACAGGGTTCAGCCCCAGCATTTT. This chain links TRBV15 with TRBJ1-5; TRBD1 agrees at 8 bases. The CDR3 covers 16 residues. V shed 4 bases, J shed 6 bases, and the junction held 11 bases outside the gene matches. Germline-derived CDR1 and CDR2 are LNHNV and YYDKDF (reference sequence). The variable domain in full, with the rest retrieved from reference TRBV15 and TRBJ1-5, is DAMVIQNPRYQVTQFGKPVTLSCSQTLNHNVMYWYQQKSSQAPKLLFHYYDKDFNNEADTPDNFQSRRPNTSFCFLDIRSPGLGDTAMYLCATSTGGVDRVQPQHFGDGTRLSIL.

This clone was detected only once. The junction does not match germline at one end; this may be a read error. The chain has TRBV5-1 and TRBJ1-1, with D possibly being TRBD1 (6 bases). The CDR3 is made up of 15 amino acids. The V gene's germline CDR1 is SGHRS and CDR2 YFSETQ. CDR3 residues: CVSSGRQVEGTEAFF. The CDR3 DNA sequence: TGCGTCAGCAGCGGCCGACAGGTAGAAGGCACTGAAGCTTTCTTT.

The chain is built from TRBV28 and TRBJ2-3; 13 nucleotides agree with TRBD2. Looked up from germline, CDR1 is MDHEN and CDR2 is SYDVKM. Losses at the gene ends were 5 bases for V and 2 bases for J; bases not matched to a gene: 4. There are 16 residues in the CDR3. The CDR3 reads CASSETSGRFTDTQYF. The CDR3, as DNA: TGTGCCAGCAGTGAGACTAGCGGGAGGTTCACAGATACGCAGTATTTT.

This clone has just a few counts. The chain links TRBV9 to TRBJ2-7, with D perhaps TRBD1 or TRBD2 (5 bases each). The V end was cut by 4 bases, the J end by 5 bases, with 16 bases between. Germline values: CDR1 SGDLS, CDR2 YYNGEE. The CDR3 consists of 14 residues. The chain's CDR3 is CASSQGPGLDEQYF. For the CDR3, the DNA is TGTGCCAGCAGCCAGGGACCCGGGTTAGACGAGCAGTACTTC.

This chain links TRBV5-1 with TRBJ2-1, with TRBD2 matching over 8 bases. Germline CDR1 and CDR2: SGHRS and YFSETQ. After removal of 4 bases from V and 0 bases from J, the junction contained 0 bases not matched to a gene. The CDR3 runs to 14 residues. The CDR3 bases are TGCGCCAGCAGCGCGGGAGGCTCCTACAATGAGCAGTTCTTC. Protein sequence: CASSAGGSYNEQFF.

The rearrangement joins TRBV12-5 to TRBJ2-7, with TRBD2 matching over 8 bases. V trimming: 2 bases; J trimming: 6 bases; junction bases outside the gene matches: 15. The germline gives CDR1 LGHNT, CDR2 FRNRAP. CDR3 length equals 17 residues. DNA of the CDR3: TGTGCTAGTGGTTTGTCTTTTTCGGGCGGGAGGTCGGGCGAGCAGTACTTC. Encoded protein: CASGLSFSGGRSGEQYF. Looking up the rest from reference TRBV12-5 and TRBJ2-7 gives the full variable domain: DARVTQTPRHKVTEMGQEVTMRCQPILGHNTVFWYRQTMMQGLELLAYFRNRAPLDDSGMPKDRFSAEMPDATLATLKIQPSEPRDSAVYFCASGLSFSGGRSGEQYFGPGTRLTVT.

This chain joins TRBV13 and TRBJ2-4, with 9 bases identical to TRBD1. Germline V lookup: CDR1 PRHDT, CDR2 FYEKMQ (reference sequence). Losses at the gene ends were 5 bases for V and 7 bases for J; bases not matched to a gene: 9. CDR3 length: 15 amino acids. In DNA form, the CDR3 reads TGTGCCAGCAGCACCGTCACAGGGGGCGAGAACATTCAGTACTTC. Translation: CASSTVTGGENIQYF.

The V and J genes are TRBV30 and TRBJ2-1; D ambiguous. Germline V gene lookup returns CDR1 GTSNPN and CDR2 SVGIG (reference sequence). The length of the CDR3 is 13 residues. Trimming took 4 bases from V and 1 from J, leaving 8 bases between them. The CDR3: CAWNIGSYNEQFF. The CDR3 nucleotides are TGTGCCTGGAATATCGGGTCCTACAATGAGCAGTTCTTC.

The chain has TRBV10-3 and TRBJ1-2; 10 nucleotides line up with TRBD1. The V gene's germline CDR1 is ENHRY and CDR2 SYGVKD. The J segment lost 6 bases and the V segment lost 7 bases, leaving 5 bases of the junction unmatched. This CDR3 contains 13 residues. In DNA form, the CDR3 reads TGTGCCATCACCCCAGGGACAGGGGATGGCTACACCTTC. Residues: CAITPGTGDGYTF.

The rearrangement uses TRBV27 and TRBJ2-3; unclear D gene. Between the trimmed V and J ends, which lost 0 bases and 4 bases, there was a span of 8 bases. The CDR3 loop spans 14 amino acids. Germline V gene lookup returns CDR1 MNHEY and CDR2 SMNVEV (reference sequence). The CDR3 region is CASSLSISPDTQYF. As DNA, the CDR3 is TGTGCCAGCAGTTTATCGATTAGCCCAGATACGCAGTATTTT.

This chain joins TRBV9 and TRBJ1-3; maybe TRBD1 (5 bases). Trimming left V 0 bases short and J 0 bases short, with 13 bases between. The CDR3 contains 17 residues. Germline CDR1 is SGDLS and CDR2 is YYNGEE. CDR3 protein: CASSVATGGRSGNTIYF. The CDR3 DNA reads as TGTGCCAGCAGCGTAGCTACAGGCGGACGCTCTGGAAACACCATATATTTT. Using reference TRBV9 and TRBJ1-3 for the parts outside the CDR3, the full variable domain is DSGVTQTPKHLITATGQRVTLRCSPRSGDLSVYWYQQSLDQGLQFLIQYYNGEERAKGNILERFSAQQFPDLHSELNLSSLELGDSALYFCASSVATGGRSGNTIYFGEGSWLTVV.